This is a list of T cell receptor beta chains from one sample in a study of post-analysis software for immune sequencing data. TCRdb re-called the PCR reads through MiXCR, storing one row per CDR3 protein. The sample holds 600,000 to 750,000 distinct CDR3 sequences; 59% are singletons and the top ten take 11%. Sequencing was performed on blood. Source of these receptors: a girl aged 2 to 9 with multiple sclerosis. Both conserved end residues are part of each CDR3. Each record gives: clone size, J gene, V gene, D gene, CDR3 protein, CDR3 DNA. The D gene is left open where the match is weak. Only part of the rows carry a size: once, few, many, or a class if the clone is expanded.

-,TRBJ2-7,TRBV2,TRBD2,CASSGGGWASASYEQYF,TGTGCCAGCAGCGGGGGGGGGTGGGCTAGCGCCAGCTACGAGCAGTACTTC
-,TRBJ2-5,TRBV20-1,-,CSAGRRGRETQYF,TGCAGTGCTGGACGCCGCGGCAGAGAGACCCAGTACTTC
-,TRBJ2-5,TRBV15,-,CATSAWSRQETQYF,TGTGCCACCAGTGCGTGGAGTAGACAAGAGACCCAGTACTTC
-,TRBJ2-1,TRBV5-1,-,CASSLGGRTSYNEQFF,TGCGCCAGCAGCTTAGGGGGGCGAACCTCCTACAATGAGCAGTTCTTC
-,TRBJ2-3,TRBV20-1,TRBD2,CSAGTSGNGGTQYF,TGCAGTGCCGGGACTAGCGGGAATGGAGGTACGCAGTATTTT
-,TRBJ1-5,TRBV7-2,-,CASSLVGGGLYQPQHF,TGTGCCAGCAGCTTAGTGGGTGGAGGGTTATATCAGCCCCAGCATTTT
-,TRBJ2-1,TRBV12-5,TRBD2,CASGSSSPLAGDHEQFF,TGTGCTAGTGGTTCCTCATCCCCCCTAGCGGGAGATCATGAGCAGTTCTTC
once,TRBJ2-3,TRBV5-5,-,CASSVWVAIPTDTQYF,TGTGCCAGCAGCGTCTGGGTAGCTATACCCACAGATACGCAGTATTTT
-,TRBJ2-5,TRBV29-1,-,CSVVEVQETQYF,TGCAGCGTTGTTGAAGTACAAGAGACCCAGTACTTC
-,TRBJ1-6,TRBV27,-,CASTPVLGNSPLHF,TGTGCCAGCACCCCGGTTTTGGGTAATTCACCCCTCCACTTT
-,TRBJ2-5,TRBV9,-,CASSPGSRETQYF,TGTGCCAGCAGCCCCGGGAGCAGAGAGACCCAGTACTTC
-,TRBJ2-5,TRBV29-1,-,CSVEKNGETQYF,TGCAGCGTTGAAAAGAACGGGGAGACCCAGTACTTC
once,TRBJ2-1,TRBV27,TRBD2,CASSPGGTSGFRGYNEQFF,TGTGCCAGCAGCCCAGGAGGGACTAGCGGGTTCCGGGGGTACAATGAGCAGTTCTTC
-,TRBJ1-1,TRBV20-1,TRBD1,CSARVRRGPGVGTEAFF,TGCAGTGCTAGAGTGAGGAGGGGGCCAGGAGTCGGCACTGAAGCTTTCTTT
few,TRBJ2-1,TRBV3-1,TRBD2,CASSHTAGGNYNEQFF,TGTGCCAGCAGCCATACGGCGGGGGGTAACTACAATGAGCAGTTCTTC